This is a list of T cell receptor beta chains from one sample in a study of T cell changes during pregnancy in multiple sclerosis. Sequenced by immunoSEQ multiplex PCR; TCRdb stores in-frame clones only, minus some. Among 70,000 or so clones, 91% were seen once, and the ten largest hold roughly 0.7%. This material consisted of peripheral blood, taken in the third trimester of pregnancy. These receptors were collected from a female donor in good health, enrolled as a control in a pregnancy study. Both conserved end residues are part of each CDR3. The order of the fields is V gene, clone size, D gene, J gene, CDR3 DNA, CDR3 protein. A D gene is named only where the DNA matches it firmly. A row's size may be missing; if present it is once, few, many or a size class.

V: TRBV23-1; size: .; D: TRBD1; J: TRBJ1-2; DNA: TGCGCCAGCAGTCGAGCGGACAGGGGGGCCGCTTATGGCTACACCTTC; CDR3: CASSRADRGAAYGYTF
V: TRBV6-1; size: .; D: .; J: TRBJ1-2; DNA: TGTGCCAGCAGTGAGGCCACAGGGAACAATGTGGCCTACTATGGCTACACCTTC; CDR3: CASSEATGNNVAYYGYTF
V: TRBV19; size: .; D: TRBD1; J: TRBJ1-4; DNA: TGTGCCAGTATGGGACAGGTGGAGGAAAAACTGTTTTTT; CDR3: CASMGQVEEKLFF
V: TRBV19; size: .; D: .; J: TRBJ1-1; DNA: TGTGCCAGTAGTAGCAGGGGTTTGGCTGAAGCTTTCTTT; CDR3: CASSSRGLAEAFF
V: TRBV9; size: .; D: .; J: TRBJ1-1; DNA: TGTGCCAGCAGCGTAGATCCGGGGGTGAAGAACACTGAAGCTTTCTTT; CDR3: CASSVDPGVKNTEAFF
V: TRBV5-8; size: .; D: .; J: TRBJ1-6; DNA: TGTGCCAGCAGCTTGAGGGCAGGGGCCGACAGCAATTCACCCCTCCACTTT; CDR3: CASSLRAGADSNSPLHF
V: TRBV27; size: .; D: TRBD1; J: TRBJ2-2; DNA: TGTGCCAGCAGTTTAGGGACAGGGAAACTGTTTTTT; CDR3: CASSLGTGKLFF
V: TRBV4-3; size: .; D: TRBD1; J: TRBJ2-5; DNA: TGCGCCAGCAGCCAAGCCCGGACAGGGGTCGAGACCCAGTACTTC; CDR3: CASSQARTGVETQYF
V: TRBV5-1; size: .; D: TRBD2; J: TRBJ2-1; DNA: TGCGCCAGCAGCAGACTAGCGGGAGGCCACAATGAGCAGTTCTTC; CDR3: CASSRLAGGHNEQFF
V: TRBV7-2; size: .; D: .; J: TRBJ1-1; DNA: TGTGCCAGCAGCTCGGCCAGGGTTGACACTGAAGCTTTCTTT; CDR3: CASSSARVDTEAFF
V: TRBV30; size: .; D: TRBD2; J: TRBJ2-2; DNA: TGTGCCTGGATACCGGGACTAGGGAACACCGGGGAGCTGTTTTTT; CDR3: CAWIPGLGNTGELFF
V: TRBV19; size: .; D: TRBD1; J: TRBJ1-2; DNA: TGTGCCAGTAGTACCCCCGAAGACAGGGGCGGCTACACCTTC; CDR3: CASSTPEDRGGYTF
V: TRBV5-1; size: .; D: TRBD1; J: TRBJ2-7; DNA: TGCGCCAGCAGCTATAACCGGGACAGTGGACTCTACGAGCAGTACTTC; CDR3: CASSYNRDSGLYEQYF
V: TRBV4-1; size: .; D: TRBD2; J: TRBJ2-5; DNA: TGCGCCAGCAGCCAAGGACGGACTAGCGGGGGGGGGAGAGAGACCCAGTACTTC; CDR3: CASSQGRTSGGGRETQYF
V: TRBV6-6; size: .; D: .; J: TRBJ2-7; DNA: TGTGCCAGCAGTTACAGTGACCCGGGCAGGGATCACTTC; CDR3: CASSYSDPGRDHF
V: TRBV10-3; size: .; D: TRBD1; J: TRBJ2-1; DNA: TGTGCCATCAGTGACCCGGCCGGGACAGCCTACAATGAGCAGTTCTTC; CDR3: CAISDPAGTAYNEQFF
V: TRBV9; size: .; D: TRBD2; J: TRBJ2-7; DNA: TGTGCCAGCAGCCGTAGCGGGGTCGACGAGCAGTACTTC; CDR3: CASSRSGVDEQYF
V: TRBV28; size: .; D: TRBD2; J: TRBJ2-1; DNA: TGTGCCAGCAGTTTCTTACCGGGAGGAACCAATGAGCAGTTCTTC; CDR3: CASSFLPGGTNEQFF
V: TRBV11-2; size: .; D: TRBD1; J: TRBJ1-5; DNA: TGTGCCAGCAGCTCACAGGGGAATCAGCCCCAGCATTTT; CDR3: CASSSQGNQPQHF
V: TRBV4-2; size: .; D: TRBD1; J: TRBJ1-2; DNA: TGTGCCAGCAGCCAAGAGGGGGACAGTAAGGTAACTAATGGCTACACCTTC; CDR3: CASSQEGDSKVTNGYTF
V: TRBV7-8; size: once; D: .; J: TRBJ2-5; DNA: TGTGCCAGCAGCCGGTCTAGCGCACAAGAGACCCAGTACTTC; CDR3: CASSRSSAQETQYF
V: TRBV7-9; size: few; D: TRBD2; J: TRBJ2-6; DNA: TGTGCCAGCACCTTTGCGGGAGGTGGTGGGGCCAACGTCCTGACTTTC; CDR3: CASTFAGGGGANVLTF
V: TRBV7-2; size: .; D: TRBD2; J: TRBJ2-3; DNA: TGTGCCAGCAGCTTGAGACTAGCGGGACCCACAGATACGCAGTATTTT; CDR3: CASSLRLAGPTDTQYF
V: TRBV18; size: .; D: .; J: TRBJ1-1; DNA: TGTGCCAGCTCATCGAGAGAGGGACCGGGGGGCGGTGAAGCTTTCTTT; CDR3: CASSSREGPGGGEAFF